These 27 T cell receptor beta chains originate from one sample sequenced in a study of shared clonotypes between healthy human individuals. TCRdb keeps only in-frame clones here, not all; method: immunoSEQ multiplex PCR. The sample includes about 470,000 clones, 70% to 80% seen only once; the top ten take around 14%. The sequenced material came from PBMCs. All receptors derive from a woman between 35 and 50 years old in good health. Some clones in this sample may be carry-over from other donors' samples.

V and J are TRBV19 and TRBJ2-7, with D perhaps TRBD1 (6 bases). The CDR3 is 14 amino acids. Germline CDR1 and CDR2: LNHDA and SQIVND (reference sequence). V dropped 5 bases and J dropped 4 bases, with 15 bases sitting between them. The CDR3 nucleotides read TGTGCCAGTAGTCCCCTGTTAGGACAGTACGAGCAGTACTTC. As protein: CASSPLLGQYEQYF.

The rearrangement uses TRBV7-2 and TRBJ1-3; 8 bases fit TRBD1. The CDR3 runs to 14 residues. The germline V gene encodes CDR1 SGHTA and CDR2 FQGNSA. The trim removed 8 bases at V and 7 bases at J, leaving 10 bases unmatched. This CDR3 reads CASAAQGAGNTIYF. The CDR3 region has the DNA TGTGCCAGCGCCGCGCAGGGGGCAGGGAACACCATATATTTT. The full variable domain, its missing parts supplied by reference TRBV7-2 and TRBJ1-3, is GAGVSQSPSNKVTEKGKDVELRCDPISGHTALYWYRQSLGQGLEFLIYFQGNSAPDKSGLPSDRFSAERTGGSVSTLTIQRTQQEDSAVYLCASAAQGAGNTIYFGEGSWLTVV.

The chain carries TRBV5-5 and TRBJ2-7, with 7 bases matching TRBD1. After removal of 0 bases from V and 2 bases from J, the junction contained 5 bases not matched to a gene. From germline, CDR1 is SGHKS and CDR2 YYEKEE (reference sequence). CDR3 size: 15 residues. This CDR3 is CASSLGPGGPYEQYF. The CDR3 region has the DNA TGTGCCAGCAGCTTGGGTCCAGGGGGACCCTACGAGCAGTACTTC. Full variable domain (rest looked up from reference TRBV5-5 and TRBJ2-7): DAGVTQSPTHLIKTRGQQVTLRCSPISGHKSVSWYQQVLGQGPQFIFQYYEKEERGRGNFPDRFSARQFPNYSSELNVNALLLGDSALYLCASSLGPGGPYEQYFGPGTRLTVT.

Notes on this clone: The same CDR3 is also encoded by other DNA sequences in this sample. CDR3 protein: CASSLGYEQYF. The CDR3 DNA sequence: TGTGCCAGCAGTTTAGGCTACGAGCAGTACTTC. V usage is TRBV28 and J usage is TRBJ2-7; D not resolved. V was clipped by 2 bases and J by 3 bases, with 2 bases between them. The CDR3 consists of 11 residues. CDR1 is MDHEN and CDR2 is SYDVKM in the germline V gene. The whole variable domain, filled in from reference TRBV28 and TRBJ2-7, reads DVKVTQSSRYLVKRTGEKVFLECVQDMDHENMFWYRQDPGLGLRLIYFSYDVKMKEKGDIPEGYSVSREKKERFSLILESASTNQTSMYLCASSLGYEQYFGPGTRLTVT.

J is TRBJ1-1 and V is TRBV2, with no clear D. From germline, CDR1 is SNHLY and CDR2 FYNNEI. This CDR3 comprises 14 residues. The V gene lost 0 bases and the J gene lost 4 bases, with 9 bases spanning the gap. CDR3 region: CASSEAGSGTEAFF. The CDR3 nucleotides read TGTGCCAGCAGTGAAGCGGGGTCGGGCACTGAAGCTTTCTTT.

The chain links TRBV28 to TRBJ1-5, with TRBD1 as a possible D gene (6 bases). The CDR3 consists of 16 residues. From germline, CDR1 is MDHEN and CDR2 SYDVKM. The V and J ends lost 1 base and 1 base respectively, with 11 bases between them. The CDR3 DNA follows: TGTGCCAGCAGTTTATTCTACAGGGCGAGCAATCAGCCCCAGCATTTT. Amino acids: CASSLFYRASNQPQHF.

The V gene is TRBV4-2, the J gene TRBJ2-7, with D uncertain. The CDR3 extends over 15 amino acids. Germline lookup yields CDR1 LGHNA and CDR2 YNFKEQ. Trimming took 5 bases from V and 2 from J, leaving 16 bases between them. The CDR3 DNA reads as TGTGCCAGCAGCGCCCGACTGGGCGAAACCTACGAGCAGTACTTC. Translating gives CASSARLGETYEQYF.

This clone was seen just once. J is TRBJ1-2 and V is TRBV6-5, with no clear D. The ends were cut back, 5 bases at V and 5 bases at J, with 15 bases in the middle. Germline assignment: CDR1 MNHEY and CDR2 SVGAGI. The CDR3 is 14 residues long. The CDR3 region is CASSTREGWYGYTF. The CDR3 nucleotides read TGTGCCAGCAGTACTCGGGAGGGCTGGTATGGCTACACCTTC.

This clone was observed a handful of times. The chain employs TRBV30 and TRBJ1-2; a weak D match, TRBD1 (5 bases). Germline values: CDR1 GTSNPN, CDR2 SVGIG (reference sequence). CDR3 length: 13 amino acids. With 1 base removed from V and 4 bases from J, the gap between germline ends came to 10 bases. In nucleotides, the CDR3 is TGTGCCTGGAGTGAGTTTGACAGCTATGGCTACACCTTC. It translates to CAWSEFDSYGYTF. Filled out from reference TRBV30 and TRBJ1-2, the complete variable domain reads SQTIHQWPATLVQPVGSPLSLECTVEGTSNPNLYWYRQAAGRGLQLLFYSVGIGQISSEVPQNLSASRPQDRQFILSSKKLLLSDSGFYLCAWSEFDSYGYTFGSGTRLTVV.

V is TRBV28 and J is TRBJ1-2, with a possible D match to TRBD1 (5 bases). V was shortened by 4 bases and J by 4 bases, with 16 bases between the two germline ends. CDR3 length: 15 amino acids. The germline V gene encodes CDR1 MDHEN and CDR2 SYDVKM. As DNA, the CDR3 is TGTGCCAGCAGTTCCTCCCGGGGGGGAGGCTATGGCTACACCTTC. As protein: CASSSSRGGGYGYTF.

The chain joins TRBV7-3 to TRBJ2-2; 9 nucleotides line up with TRBD2. The V segment lost 5 bases and the J segment 4 bases; nucleotides outside the gene matches: 2. The CDR3 totals 14 residues. CDR1 SGHTA and CDR2 FQGTGA come from the germline V gene. In DNA, the CDR3 is TGTGCCAGCAGCGCGGGAGGGGGCACCGGGGAGCTGTTTTTT. Its protein is CASSAGGGTGELFF.

This clone was counted only a few times. DNA for the CDR3: TGTGCCAGCCGAATTCACGGTGGAACTGAAGCTTTCTTT. Amino acid sequence: CASRIHGGTEAFF. V usage is TRBV19 and J usage is TRBJ1-1, with no clear D. CDR1 is LNHDA and CDR2 is SQIVND in the germline V gene (reference sequence). V gave up 9 bases and J gave up 5 bases, with 16 bases separating them. CDR3 length: 13 amino acids.

CDR3 residues: CASSDTGTHVSPLHF. The CDR3 DNA sequence: TGTGCCAGCAGTGACACCGGGACACACGTTTCACCCCTCCACTTT. The V and J genes are TRBV28 and TRBJ1-6; perhaps TRBD1 as D (6 bases). Per the germline V gene, CDR1 is MDHEN and CDR2 is SYDVKM. CDR3 length: 15 residues. The germline V and J ends were trimmed by 5 bases and 9 bases, with 17 bases remaining between them.

This chain connects TRBV7-2 to TRBJ2-1; weak D call: TRBD2 (6 bases). The CDR3 totals 13 residues. Germline-derived CDR1 and CDR2 are SGHTA and FQGNSA. V was shortened by 5 bases and J by 10 bases, with 15 bases between the two germline ends. This CDR3 reads CASSPVEGLEQFF. The CDR3 DNA follows: TGTGCCAGCAGCCCAGTGGAGGGTTTGGAGCAGTTCTTC. Looking up the rest from reference TRBV7-2 and TRBJ2-1 gives the full variable domain: GAGVSQSPSNKVTEKGKDVELRCDPISGHTALYWYRQSLGQGLEFLIYFQGNSAPDKSGLPSDRFSAERTGGSVSTLTIQRTQQEDSAVYLCASSPVEGLEQFFGPGTRLTVL.

This clone occurred a few times. Other DNA sequences in the same sample also yield this CDR3. The chain is built from TRBV5-1 and TRBJ1-1; 7 bases fit TRBD1. Germline CDR1 reads SGHRS; CDR2 reads YFSETQ. The CDR3 runs 15 residues. V trimming: 0 bases; J trimming: 0 bases; junction bases outside the gene matches: 2. The CDR3 loop reads CASSLAGGLNTEAFF. The CDR3, as DNA: TGCGCCAGCAGCTTGGCAGGGGGGCTGAACACTGAAGCTTTCTTT.

The chain uses TRBV6-5 and TRBJ1-2; no definite D call. Deletions cut 6 bases from V and 2 bases from J, with 10 bases between. The CDR3 runs 13 residues. Germline V gene sequence: CDR1 MNHEY, CDR2 SVGAGI. CDR3 sequence: CASSPSENYGYTF. The CDR3 DNA follows: TGTGCCAGCAGCCCCTCCGAGAACTATGGCTACACCTTC.

J is TRBJ1-6 and V is TRBV18; D not certain. CDR3 length: 14 residues. CDR1 and CDR2 (germline): KGHSH, LQKENI. V gave up 3 bases and J gave up 8 bases, with 11 bases separating them. The CDR3 coding sequence is TGTGCCAGCTCACCGGGAAGAACTGATTCACCCCTCCACTTT. Amino acids: CASSPGRTDSPLHF.

This clone showed up just a few times. V and J are TRBV18 and TRBJ2-3; D remains ambiguous. V lost 3 bases, J lost 0 bases, and 7 bases lay in between. Looked up from germline, CDR1 is KGHSH and CDR2 is LQKENI. CDR3 size: 14 residues. The CDR3 sequence: CASSPTGSTDTQYF. The DNA for the CDR3 is TGTGCCAGCTCACCCACGGGTAGCACAGATACGCAGTATTTT.

V gene TRBV7-8 combines with J gene TRBJ2-1, with unresolved D. The CDR3 has 15 amino acids. Trimming stripped 2 bases from V and 3 bases from J, with 11 bases between. The V gene's germline CDR1 is SGHVS and CDR2 FQNEAQ. The CDR3 protein is CASSLIPDHYNEQFF. In nucleotides, the CDR3 is TGTGCCAGCAGCTTAATCCCGGACCACTACAATGAGCAGTTCTTC.

The chain couples TRBV6-7 to TRBJ1-4; D is undetermined. TRBV6-7 is assigned to the ORF class and has an uncertain function. The CDR3 runs to 16 residues. Trimming shortened V by 5 bases and J by 5 bases, and 18 bases separated the two germline ends. The CDR3 DNA is TGTGCCAGCAGTCGCTTATGGGGAGGTTGGAATGAAAAACTGTTTTTT. The encoded protein is CASSRLWGGWNEKLFF.

Only a few counts were recorded for this clone. The chain employs TRBV2 and TRBJ1-2; 7 nucleotides match TRBD1. V shed 5 bases and J 3 bases; nucleotides not matched to a gene: 6. CDR3 size: 14 residues. Germline CDR1 reads SNHLY; CDR2 reads FYNNEI. CDR3 nucleotides: TGTGCCAGCAGTATACAGGGGAAGGACTATGGCTACACCTTC. It translates to CASSIQGKDYGYTF. Using reference TRBV2 and TRBJ1-2 for the parts outside the CDR3, the full variable domain is EPEVTQTPSHQVTQMGQEVILRCVPISNHLYFYWYRQILGQKVEFLVSFYNNEISEKSEIFDDQFSVERPDGSNFTLKIRSTKLEDSAMYFCASSIQGKDYGYTFGSGTRLTVV.

There are a few counts of this clone. V and J are TRBV28 and TRBJ1-2; no clear D. From germline, CDR1 is MDHEN and CDR2 SYDVKM. V was pared by 3 bases and J by 3 bases, with 11 bases between. The CDR3 totals 14 residues. The DNA of the CDR3 is TGTGCCAGCAGTTTGTCGGAAACGGACTATGGCTACACCTTC. This translates into CASSLSETDYGYTF.

The genes are TRBV11-1 and TRBJ2-7; D may be TRBD2 (6 bases). The CDR3 is made up of 15 amino acids. CDR1 is SGHAT, CDR2 FQDESV, per germline (reference sequence). The ends were cut back, 5 bases at V and 0 bases at J, with 14 bases in the middle. CDR3 sequence: CASSPTDGSSYEQYF. In DNA, the CDR3 is TGTGCCAGCAGCCCCACAGACGGGAGCTCCTACGAGCAGTACTTC. The complete variable domain, with remaining parts taken from reference TRBV11-1 and TRBJ2-7, reads EAEVAQSPRYKITEKSQAVAFWCDPISGHATLYWYRQILGQGPELLVQFQDESVVDDSQLPKDRFSAERLKGVDSTLKIQPAELGDSAMYLCASSPTDGSSYEQYFGPGTRLTVT.

This clone has only a few counts. The chain joins TRBV29-1 to TRBJ1-5; D remains ambiguous. Germline V gives CDR1 SQVTM, CDR2 ANQGSEA. The CDR3 spans 13 residues. V was cut by 5 bases and J by 9 bases, with 17 bases left in between. The CDR3 DNA reads TGCAGCGTTTTGTTATCAGACGGACGGCCCCAGCATTTT. Translating gives CSVLLSDGRPQHF.

This chain uses TRBV27 with TRBJ2-5, with TRBD1 matching over 10 bases. The CDR3 is made up of 14 amino acids. The V and J ends lost 4 bases and 5 bases, in that order; junction bases with no gene match: 4. CDR1 MNHEY and CDR2 SMNVEV come from the germline V gene (reference sequence). DNA of the CDR3: TGTGCCAGCAGTTGGACAGGGGGAAGGGAGACCCAGTACTTC. Translation gives CASSWTGGRETQYF.

The chain recombines TRBV9 with TRBJ2-1; the D is unclear. Germline V gene data show CDR1 as SGDLS and CDR2 as YYNGEE. Trimming took 4 bases from V and 7 from J, leaving 18 bases between them. The CDR3 is 15 residues long. The CDR3 DNA is TGTGCCAGCAGCCGGAGTAACGAGGAAATGAATGAGCAGTTCTTC. Amino acid sequence: CASSRSNEEMNEQFF.

The rearrangement uses TRBV7-8 and TRBJ2-3; D is uncertain. The CDR3 has 14 amino acids. Trimming took 0 bases from V and 6 from J, leaving 10 bases between them. Germline lookup yields CDR1 SGHVS and CDR2 FQNEAQ. The CDR3 reads CASSLAVLADTQYF. The DNA for the CDR3 is TGTGCCAGCAGCTTAGCGGTCCTGGCGGATACGCAGTATTTT.